The present entry profiles one T cell receptor beta chain with its context. The CDR3 is 15 residues long. This sample was taken from a study of T cells expressing NK-cell markers. Across the study: TCR beta repertoires came from sorted CD3+CD56+NKG2C+, CD3+CD56+NKG2C- and CD3+CD56-NKG2C+ T cells.

The authors made TCR beta cDNA libraries by 5'RACE template switching. This switching added a universal primer site and UMIs. With the 5' RACE reads reprocessed, TCRdb shows one record per CDR3 protein and no DNA. Its table lists about 260,000 distinct CDR3 sequences. Material for sequencing was blood T cells: a sorted CD56 or NKG2C T cell subset, CD4+ or CD8+ T cells, or bulk PBMC T cells (not recorded which). This TCR came from a woman between 18 and 70 years old in good health. The rearrangement links TRBV12-3 or TRBV12-4 to TRBJ1-2. The CDR3 sequence: CASSFRGMANYGYTF.